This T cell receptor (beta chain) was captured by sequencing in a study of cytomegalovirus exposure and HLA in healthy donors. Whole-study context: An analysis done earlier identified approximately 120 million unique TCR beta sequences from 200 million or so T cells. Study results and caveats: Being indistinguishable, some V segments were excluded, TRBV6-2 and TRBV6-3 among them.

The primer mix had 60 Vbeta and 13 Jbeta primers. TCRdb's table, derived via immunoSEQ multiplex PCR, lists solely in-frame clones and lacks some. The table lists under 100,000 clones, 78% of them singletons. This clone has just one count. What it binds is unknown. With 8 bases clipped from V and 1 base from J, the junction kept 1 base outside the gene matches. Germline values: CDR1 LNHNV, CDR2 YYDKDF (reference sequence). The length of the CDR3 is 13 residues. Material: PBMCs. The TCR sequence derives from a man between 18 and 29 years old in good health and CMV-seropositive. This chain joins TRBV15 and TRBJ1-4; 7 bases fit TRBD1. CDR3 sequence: CATHRGTNEKLFF. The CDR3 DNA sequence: TGTGCCACCCACAGGGGAACTAATGAAAAACTGTTTTTT.